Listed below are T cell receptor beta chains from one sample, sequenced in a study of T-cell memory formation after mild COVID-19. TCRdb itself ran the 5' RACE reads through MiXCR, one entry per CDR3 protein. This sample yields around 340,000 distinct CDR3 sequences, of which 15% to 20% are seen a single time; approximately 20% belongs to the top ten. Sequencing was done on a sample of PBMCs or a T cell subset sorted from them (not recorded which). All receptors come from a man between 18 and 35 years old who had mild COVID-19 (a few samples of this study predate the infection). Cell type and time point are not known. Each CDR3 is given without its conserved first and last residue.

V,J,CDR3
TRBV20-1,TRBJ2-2,SARDWGGHGELF
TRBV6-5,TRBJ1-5,ASSYLSGTGDQPQH
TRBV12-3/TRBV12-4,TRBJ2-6,ASNPYSGANVLT
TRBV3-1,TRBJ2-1,ASSFLDRYNEQF
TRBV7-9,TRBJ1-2,ASSLGQPKTGYT
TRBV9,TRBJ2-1,ASSKTSATYNEQF
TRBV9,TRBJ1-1,ASSTQVRTEAF
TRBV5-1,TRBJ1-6,ASSFEMRGRGSPLH
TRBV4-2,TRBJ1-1,ASSQGLLVPEAF
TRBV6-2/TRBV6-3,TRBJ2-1,ASKQADRRSSYNEQF
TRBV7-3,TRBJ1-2,ASSPAGGTAINYGYT
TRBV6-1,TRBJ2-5,ASSEEAAQETQY
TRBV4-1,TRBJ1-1,ASSQWRVNTEAF
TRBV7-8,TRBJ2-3,ASSTWTSGVTDTQY
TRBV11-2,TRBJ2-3,ASSLVLFPATDTQY
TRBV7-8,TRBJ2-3,ASSSRPRGGTGGAGADTQY
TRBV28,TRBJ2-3,ASSSPGLLVRGY
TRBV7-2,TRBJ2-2,ASSVSRGTGNTGELF
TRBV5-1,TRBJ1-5,ASSVGTENQPQH
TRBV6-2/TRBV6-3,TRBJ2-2,ASKNPGTGELF
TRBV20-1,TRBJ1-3,SARRTGGGGNTIY
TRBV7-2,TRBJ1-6,ASSFAQGGSPLH
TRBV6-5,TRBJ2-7,ASSRSPRNSYEQY
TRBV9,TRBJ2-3,ASSYSGGAYGDTQY
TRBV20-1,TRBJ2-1,SALWGGSYNEQF
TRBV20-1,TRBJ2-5,SAADRGETQY
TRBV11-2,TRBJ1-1,ASSLGVTAMNTEAF
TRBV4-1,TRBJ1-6,ASSQEGEVWGGSPLH